The clone carrying this TCR beta chain was counted at least ten times. Its specificity is not known. Subjects aged 18 to 65 presented with newly diagnosed hyperthyroidism of less than 2 months' duration. Fresh peripheral blood, approximately 10 ml, was the source of the PBMCs. This specimen belongs to a study of T cells in Graves' hyperthyroidism and ophthalmopathy. Overall study findings and caveats: Most expanded thyroid clonotypes above 0.001 also appeared in blood.

This CDR3 has 15 residues. Trimming at V came to 6 bases and at J to 7 bases, leaving 18 bases not matched to a gene. Germline V gene sequence: CDR1 DFQATT, CDR2 SNEGSKA (reference sequence). Researchers amplified the TCR beta CDR3 regions from RNA transcripts. When the TCR CDR3 underwent first-round RT-PCR, the HTBI primer set was used. TCRdb reanalysed the multiplex PCR reads using MiXCR and keeps one entry per CDR3 protein. The data show a few hundred thousand distinct CDR3 sequences, 13% seen once. The TCR sequence derives from a woman between 18 and 30 years old with Graves' hyperthyroidism. Sequenced sample: blood. The chain has TRBV20-1 and TRBJ2-7; 7 nucleotides align to TRBD1. CDR3 loop: CSAVPDRASSWEQYF. The CDR3 nucleotides are TGCAGTGCGGTACCTGACAGGGCTTCTTCGTGGGAGCAGTACTTC.